The 20 T cell receptor beta chains listed next were all sequenced from one sample in a study of regulatory T cells in long-lasting Graves disease. Arm-PCR of CDR3 regions with iRepertoire HTBI primers generated TCR beta libraries. TCRdb reprocessed the multiplex PCR reads with MiXCR, giving one entry per CDR3 protein. Seen here are 400,000 to 550,000 distinct CDR3 sequences, about 15% observed once, and the top ten hold 20% to 25%. Specified time point: newly diagnosed GD, antithyroid drugs for less than 3 months. Preparation of the TCR library used RNA extracted from PBMCs. These data were likewise used in another study, on T cells in Graves' hyperthyroidism and ophthalmopathy.

The sequencing here drew on peripheral blood mononuclear cells (PBMCs), taken at new diagnosis, from a patient treated with antithyroid drugs. The receptors stem from a woman aged 18-29 years with Graves disease.

This clonotype came up many times. This sequence joins TRBV28 and TRBJ2-7; TRBD1 aligns across 8 bases. The CDR3 has 14 amino acids. Losses at the gene ends were 7 bases for V and 2 bases for J; bases not matched to a gene: 7. Germline loops: CDR1 MDHEN, CDR2 SYDVKM. For the CDR3, the DNA is TGTGCCAGCACCCGGACAGGGTTCCCCTACGAGCAGTACTTC. It encodes CASTRTGFPYEQYF.

In its sample, this clonotype was seen a few times. The chain employs TRBV7-2 and TRBJ1-2; possibly TRBD1 for D (5 bases). V lost 2 bases, J lost 8 bases, and 9 bases lay in between. CDR3 length: 12 residues. Germline assignment: CDR1 SGHTA and CDR2 FQGNSA. CDR3 loop: CASSLNQGGYTF. DNA for the CDR3: TGTGCCAGCAGCTTAAATCAGGGAGGCTACACCTTC.

The V and J genes are TRBV7-3 and TRBJ2-1; D possibly corresponds to TRBD2 (6 bases). This CDR3 comprises 16 residues. Germline assignment: CDR1 SGHTA and CDR2 FQGTGA. V lost 2 bases and J 4 bases, leaving 15 bases between the germline ends. CDR3 region: CASSLGPTRPYNEQFF. The CDR3 DNA is TGTGCCAGCAGCTTAGGGCCGACTAGACCGTACAATGAGCAGTTCTTC.

The sample holds many counts of this clonotype. The chain links TRBV20-1 to TRBJ2-1; 14 bases match TRBD2. Trimming at V came to 4 bases and at J to 8 bases, leaving 10 bases not matched to a gene. The CDR3 is 16 residues long. Germline V gene lookup returns CDR1 DFQATT and CDR2 SNEGSKA (reference sequence). CDR3 in DNA: TGCAGTGCTACCCAACTGACTAGCGGGAGGGGATATGAGCAGTTCTTC. It yields the protein CSATQLTSGRGYEQFF.

This clonotype was counted between two and nine times. V usage is TRBV10-3 and J usage is TRBJ2-3; 9 nucleotides agree with TRBD2. The CDR3 runs to 18 residues. V lost 0 bases and J lost 0; bases outside the gene matches: 7. Germline V gene data show CDR1 as ENHRY and CDR2 as SYGVKD. The CDR3 sequence is CAISESLAGKPSTDTQYF. CDR3 sequence (DNA): TGTGCCATCAGTGAGTCCCTAGCGGGGAAACCTAGCACAGATACGCAGTATTTT.

This clonotype was observed at least ten times. The V and J genes are TRBV29-1 and TRBJ2-7; TRBD1 agrees at 9 bases. Germline CDR1 and CDR2: SQVTM and ANQGSEA. CDR3 length: 11 amino acids. Trimming took 7 bases from V and 3 from J; bases not matched to a gene: 1. The CDR3 sequence: CSADRGYEQYF. Here the CDR3 DNA reads TGCAGCGCGGACAGGGGCTACGAGCAGTACTTC.

Only a few counts were recorded for this clonotype. J is TRBJ1-1 and V is TRBV6-1, with TRBD1 identical over 7 bases. The ends lost 5 bases at V and 0 bases at J; junction bases unmatched: 6. The CDR3 totals 15 residues. CDR1 and CDR2 from the germline V gene are MNHNS and SASEGT. This chain's CDR3 is CASSTMTGMNTEAFF. CDR3 sequence (DNA): TGTGCCAGCAGTACCATGACAGGGATGAACACTGAAGCTTTCTTT.

V and J are TRBV9 and TRBJ2-7; D ambiguous. Trimming shortened V by 4 bases and J by 2 bases, and 13 bases separated the two germline ends. CDR1 is SGDLS, CDR2 YYNGEE, per germline. CDR3 length equals 14 residues. The CDR3 is CASSLIGGPYEQYF. The DNA for the CDR3 is TGTGCCAGCAGCCTTATCGGCGGCCCCTACGAGCAGTACTTC.

This clonotype was recorded at least ten times. This sequence joins TRBV28 and TRBJ1-2; no definite D call. Germline V gives CDR1 MDHEN, CDR2 SYDVKM. The CDR3 runs to 16 residues. V was cut by 6 bases and J by 3 bases, with 20 bases left in between. The CDR3 spells CASSLSGRAWDYGYTF. For the CDR3, the DNA is TGTGCCAGCAGCCTTTCGGGGAGGGCGTGGGACTATGGCTACACCTTC.

This clonotype was seen a few times. The chain employs TRBV14 and TRBJ2-1; D ambiguous. Trimming took 0 bases from V and 4 from J, leaving 4 bases between them. The CDR3 covers 13 residues. Germline V gene lookup returns CDR1 SGHDN and CDR2 FVKESK. CDR3 nucleotides: TGTGCCAGCAGCCAAGAGGAGTACAATGAGCAGTTCTTC. Its protein is CASSQEEYNEQFF.

Note on this clonotype: It may be a read error: a sequence one base away is much more abundant. The chain couples TRBV6-6 to TRBJ1-1; D gene uncertain. Trimming cost V 0 bases and J 3 bases, with 17 bases left between them. The CDR3 spans 17 residues. Per the germline V gene, CDR1 is MNHNY and CDR2 is SVGAGI (reference sequence). CDR3 sequence reads: CASSYSIRKIMDTEAFF. The DNA for the CDR3 is TGTGCCAGCAGTTACTCGATCCGAAAAATCATGGACACTGAAGCTTTCTTT.

This clonotype was seen a handful of times. The gene calls are TRBV28 and TRBJ2-1; 8 bases align to TRBD2. CDR1 is MDHEN, CDR2 SYDVKM, per germline. This CDR3 is built from 13 residues. V lost 10 bases, J lost 5 bases, and 7 bases stayed unmatched. CDR3 in DNA: TGTGCCACCAGCGGGAGAGAAAACAATGAGCAGTTCTTC. Residues: CATSGRENNEQFF. Complete variable domain (other parts from reference TRBV28 and TRBJ2-1): DVKVTQSSRYLVKRTGEKVFLECVQDMDHENMFWYRQDPGLGLRLIYFSYDVKMKEKGDIPEGYSVSREKKERFSLILESASTNQTSMYLCATSGRENNEQFFGPGTRLTVL.

The genes are TRBV28 and TRBJ2-6, with a tentative D call TRBD2 (5 bases). This CDR3 comprises 16 residues. The V end lost 6 bases, the J end lost 2 bases, and 14 bases lay between the germline ends. Germline values: CDR1 MDHEN, CDR2 SYDVKM. CDR3 residues: CASRLGGRAGANVLTF. CDR3 nucleotide sequence: TGTGCCAGCAGATTAGGTGGGAGAGCTGGGGCCAACGTCCTGACTTTC.

The V call is TRBV27, the J call TRBJ2-1; the match to TRBD2 covers 7 bases. Germline loops: CDR1 MNHEY, CDR2 SMNVEV (reference sequence). J was trimmed by 2 bases and V by 2 bases; bases with no gene match: 9. The CDR3 consists of 17 residues. The DNA for the CDR3 is TGTGCCAGCAGTTTAATGGTAGCGGGTATAACCTACAATGAGCAGTTCTTC. It yields the protein CASSLMVAGITYNEQFF.

This clonotype was recorded many times. The chain employs TRBV28 and TRBJ2-7; 12 bases are shared with TRBD1. Trimming took 6 bases from V and 6 from J; bases not matched to a gene: 9. The CDR3 spans 15 residues. Germline CDR1 reads MDHEN; CDR2 reads SYDVKM. This CDR3 is CASRGQGASGGEQYF. The DNA for the CDR3 is TGTGCCAGCAGGGGACAGGGGGCCAGTGGAGGCGAGCAGTACTTC.

There are many counts of this clonotype. V gene TRBV11-3 combines with J gene TRBJ2-7, with 9 bases fitting TRBD2. Germline V lookup: CDR1 SGHNT, CDR2 YENEEA. With V trimmed by 4 bases and J by 2 bases, 6 bases remained unmatched. CDR3 length: 15 residues. The CDR3 nucleotides are TGTGCCAGCAGCTCCAGCGGGACTAGCCCCTACGAGCAGTACTTC. Translating gives CASSSSGTSPYEQYF.

The V call is TRBV30, the J call TRBJ2-7; possibly TRBD2 for D (5 bases). The germline V gene encodes CDR1 GTSNPN and CDR2 SVGIG (reference sequence). With 2 bases removed from V and 6 bases from J, the gap between germline ends came to 14 bases. The CDR3 consists of 13 residues. CDR3 residues: CAWSPGSILEQYF. CDR3 bases: TGTGCCTGGAGTCCGGGATCCATCCTCGAGCAGTACTTC.

V usage is TRBV5-8 and J usage is TRBJ2-7, with a tentative D call TRBD2 (5 bases). Trimming stripped 4 bases from V and 2 bases from J, with 13 bases between. Germline-derived CDR1 and CDR2 are SGHTS and YDEGEE. The CDR3 totals 14 residues. CDR3: CASSQWGAAYEQYF. The CDR3 DNA is TGTGCCAGCAGCCAGTGGGGAGCGGCCTACGAGCAGTACTTC.

With regard to this clonotype: It may be a read error: a sequence one base away is much more abundant. V usage is TRBV6-1 and J usage is TRBJ2-7, with 10 bases fitting TRBD2. The V and J ends lost 8 bases and 4 bases, in that order; junction bases with no gene match: 11. This CDR3 has 15 amino acids. CDR1 is MNHNS, CDR2 SASEGT, per germline. In DNA form, the CDR3 reads TGTGCCAGCGGTCCGGGGGGACTAGCGAAATACGAGCAGTACTTC. It encodes CASGPGGLAKYEQYF.

This clonotype came up a few times. This rearrangement joins TRBV14 to TRBJ2-3; 10 bases align to TRBD2. Germline loops: CDR1 SGHDN, CDR2 FVKESK. Germline trimming cut 7 bases from V and 0 bases from J; bases unmatched to any gene: 10. CDR3 length equals 17 residues. The CDR3 DNA follows: TGTGCCAGCAACCGGATAGCGGGAGGATCTAGCACAGATACGCAGTATTTT. Protein product: CASNRIAGGSSTDTQYF.